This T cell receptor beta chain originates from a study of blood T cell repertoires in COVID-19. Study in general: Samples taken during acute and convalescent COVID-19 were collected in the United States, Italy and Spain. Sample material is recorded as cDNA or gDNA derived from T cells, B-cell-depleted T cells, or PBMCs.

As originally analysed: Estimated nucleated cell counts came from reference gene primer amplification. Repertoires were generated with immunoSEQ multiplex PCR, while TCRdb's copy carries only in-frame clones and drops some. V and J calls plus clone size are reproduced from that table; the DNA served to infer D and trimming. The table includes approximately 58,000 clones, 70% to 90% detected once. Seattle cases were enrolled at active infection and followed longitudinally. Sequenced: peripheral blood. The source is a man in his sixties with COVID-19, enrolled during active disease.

CDR3 amino acids: CASSQVLGGELFF. In nucleotides, the CDR3 is TGTGCCAGCAGCCAAGTGCTCGGCGGGGAGCTGTTTTTT. The chain recombines TRBV14 with TRBJ2-2; D unresolved. Germline-derived CDR1 and CDR2 are SGHDN and FVKESK. V lost 1 base and J lost 7, with 7 bases in between. The length of the CDR3 is 13 residues.